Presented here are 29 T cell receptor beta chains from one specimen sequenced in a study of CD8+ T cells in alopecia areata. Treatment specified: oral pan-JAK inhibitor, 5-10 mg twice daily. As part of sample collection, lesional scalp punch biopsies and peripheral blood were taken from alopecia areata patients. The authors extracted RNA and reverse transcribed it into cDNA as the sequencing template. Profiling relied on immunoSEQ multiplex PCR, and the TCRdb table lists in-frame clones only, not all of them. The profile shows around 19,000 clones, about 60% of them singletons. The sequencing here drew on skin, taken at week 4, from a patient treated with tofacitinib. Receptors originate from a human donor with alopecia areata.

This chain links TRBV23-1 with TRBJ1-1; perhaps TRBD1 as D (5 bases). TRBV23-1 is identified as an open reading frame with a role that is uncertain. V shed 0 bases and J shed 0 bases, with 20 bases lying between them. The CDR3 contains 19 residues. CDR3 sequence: CASSQSWVRQKKVNTEAFF. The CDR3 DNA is TGCGCCAGCAGTCAATCGTGGGTCCGACAGAAAAAAGTGAACACTGAAGCTTTCTTT.

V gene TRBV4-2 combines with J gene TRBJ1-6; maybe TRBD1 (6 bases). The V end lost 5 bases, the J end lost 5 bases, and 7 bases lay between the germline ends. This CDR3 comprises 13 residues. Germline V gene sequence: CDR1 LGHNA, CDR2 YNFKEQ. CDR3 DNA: TGTGCCAGCAGCAGACAGGATAATTCACCCCTCCACTTT. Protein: CASSRQDNSPLHF.

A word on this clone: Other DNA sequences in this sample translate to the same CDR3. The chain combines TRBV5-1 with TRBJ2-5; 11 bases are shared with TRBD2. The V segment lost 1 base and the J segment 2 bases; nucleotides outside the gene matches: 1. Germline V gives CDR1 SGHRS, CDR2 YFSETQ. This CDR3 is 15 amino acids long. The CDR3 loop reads CASSLTSGGQETQYF. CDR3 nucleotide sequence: TGCGCCAGCAGCTTGACTAGCGGGGGACAAGAGACCCAGTACTTC. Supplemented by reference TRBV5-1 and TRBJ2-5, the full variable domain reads KAGVTQTPRYLIKTRGQQVTLSCSPISGHRSVSWYQQTPGQGLQFLFEYFSETQRNKGNFPGRFSGRQFSNSRSEMNVSTLELGDSALYLCASSLTSGGQETQYFGPGTRLLVL.

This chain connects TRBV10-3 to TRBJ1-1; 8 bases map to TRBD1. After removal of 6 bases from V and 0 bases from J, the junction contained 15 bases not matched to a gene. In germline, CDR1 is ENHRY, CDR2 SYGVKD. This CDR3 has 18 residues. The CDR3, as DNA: TGTGCCATCAGGGACTTCTACGCAGGGACAGGAATGAACACTGAAGCTTTCTTT. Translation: CAIRDFYAGTGMNTEAFF.

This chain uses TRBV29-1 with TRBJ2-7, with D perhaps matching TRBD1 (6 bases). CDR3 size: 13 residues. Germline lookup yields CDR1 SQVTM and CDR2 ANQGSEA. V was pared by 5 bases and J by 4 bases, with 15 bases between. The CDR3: CSVYGDRLYEQYF. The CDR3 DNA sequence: TGCAGCGTTTATGGTGACAGGTTATACGAGCAGTACTTC.

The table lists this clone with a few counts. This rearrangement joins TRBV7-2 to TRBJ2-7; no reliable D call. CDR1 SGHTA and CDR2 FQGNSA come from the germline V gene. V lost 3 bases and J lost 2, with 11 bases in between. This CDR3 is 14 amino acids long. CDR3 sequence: CASSFYSDPYEQYF. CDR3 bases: TGTGCCAGCAGCTTCTACTCGGACCCCTACGAGCAGTACTTC.

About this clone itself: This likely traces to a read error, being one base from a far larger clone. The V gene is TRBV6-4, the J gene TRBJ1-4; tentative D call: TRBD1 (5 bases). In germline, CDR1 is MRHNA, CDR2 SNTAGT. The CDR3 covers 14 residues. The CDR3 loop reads CASSYSVGDEKLLF. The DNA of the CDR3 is TGTGCCAGCAGTTACTCCGTAGGGGATGAAAAACTGCTTTTT.

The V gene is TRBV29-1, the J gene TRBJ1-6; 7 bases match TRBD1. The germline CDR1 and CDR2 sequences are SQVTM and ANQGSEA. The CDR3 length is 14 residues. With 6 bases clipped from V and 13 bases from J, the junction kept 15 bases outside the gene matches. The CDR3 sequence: CSVLGDRPSGPLHF. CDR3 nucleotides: TGCAGCGTCCTAGGGGACAGACCTTCCGGTCCCCTCCACTTT.

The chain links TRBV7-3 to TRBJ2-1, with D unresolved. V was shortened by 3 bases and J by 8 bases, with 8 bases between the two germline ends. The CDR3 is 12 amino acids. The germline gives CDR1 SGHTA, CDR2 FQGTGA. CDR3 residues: CASSLGQDEQFF. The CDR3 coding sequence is TGTGCCAGCAGCTTGGGTCAAGATGAGCAGTTCTTC.

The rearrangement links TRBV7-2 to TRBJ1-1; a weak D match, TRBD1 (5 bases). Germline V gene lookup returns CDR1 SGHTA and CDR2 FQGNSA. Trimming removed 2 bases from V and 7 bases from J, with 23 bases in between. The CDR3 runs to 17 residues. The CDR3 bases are TGTGCCAGCAGCTTATCCCGCAGGGTCGCCGCTTCGCGTGAAGCTTTCTTT. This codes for CASSLSRRVAASREAFF. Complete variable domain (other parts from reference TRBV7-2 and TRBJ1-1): GAGVSQSPSNKVTEKGKDVELRCDPISGHTALYWYRQSLGQGLEFLIYFQGNSAPDKSGLPSDRFSAERTGGSVSTLTIQRTQQEDSAVYLCASSLSRRVAASREAFFGQGTRLTVV.

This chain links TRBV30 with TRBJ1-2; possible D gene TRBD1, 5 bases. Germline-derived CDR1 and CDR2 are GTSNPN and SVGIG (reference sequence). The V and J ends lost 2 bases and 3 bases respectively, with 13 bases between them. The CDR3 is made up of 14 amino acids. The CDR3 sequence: CAWSSFLGDYGYTF. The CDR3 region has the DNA TGTGCCTGGAGTTCCTTCCTGGGGGACTATGGCTACACCTTC.

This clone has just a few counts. This CDR3 reads CASSYMNTEAFF. The CDR3 DNA is TGTGCCAGCAGTTACATGAACACTGAAGCTTTCTTT. The J gene is TRBJ1-1, the V gene TRBV25-1; no clear D. V shed 5 bases and J shed 0 bases, with 4 bases lying between them. CDR3 length: 12 amino acids. In germline, CDR1 is MGHDK, CDR2 SYGVNS.

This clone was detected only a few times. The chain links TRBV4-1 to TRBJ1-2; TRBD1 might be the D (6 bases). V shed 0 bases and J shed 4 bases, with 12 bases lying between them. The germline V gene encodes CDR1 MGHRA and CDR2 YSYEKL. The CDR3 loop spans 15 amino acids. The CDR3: CASSQERGLLYGYTF. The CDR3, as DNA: TGCGCCAGCAGCCAAGAACGGGGGCTCCTCTATGGCTACACCTTC.

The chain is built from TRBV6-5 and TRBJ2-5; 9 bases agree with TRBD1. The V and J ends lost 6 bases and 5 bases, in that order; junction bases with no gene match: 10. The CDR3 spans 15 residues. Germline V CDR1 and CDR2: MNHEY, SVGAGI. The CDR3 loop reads CASRIRTGTGETQYF. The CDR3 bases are TGTGCCAGCAGGATCCGCACAGGGACAGGGGAGACCCAGTACTTC.

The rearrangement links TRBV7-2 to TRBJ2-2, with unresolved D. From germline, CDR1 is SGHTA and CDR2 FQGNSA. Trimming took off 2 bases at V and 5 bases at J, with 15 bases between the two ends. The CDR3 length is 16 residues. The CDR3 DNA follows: TGTGCCAGCAGCTTACGGAGTCCCCTGGGTACCGGGGAGCTGTTTTTT. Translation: CASSLRSPLGTGELFF.

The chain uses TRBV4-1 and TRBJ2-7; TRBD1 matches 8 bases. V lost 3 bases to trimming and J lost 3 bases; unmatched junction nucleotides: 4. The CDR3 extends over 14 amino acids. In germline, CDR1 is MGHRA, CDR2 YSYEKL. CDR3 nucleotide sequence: TGCGCCAGCAGCCACCCCGGACAGGGCTACGAGCAGTACTTC. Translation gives CASSHPGQGYEQYF.

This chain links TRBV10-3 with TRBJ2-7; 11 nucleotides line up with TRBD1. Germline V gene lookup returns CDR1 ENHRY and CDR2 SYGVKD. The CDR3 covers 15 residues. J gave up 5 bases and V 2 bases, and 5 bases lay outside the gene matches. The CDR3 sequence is CAISEPGDRGDEQYF. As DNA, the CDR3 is TGTGCCATCAGTGAGCCTGGGGACAGGGGGGACGAGCAGTACTTC.

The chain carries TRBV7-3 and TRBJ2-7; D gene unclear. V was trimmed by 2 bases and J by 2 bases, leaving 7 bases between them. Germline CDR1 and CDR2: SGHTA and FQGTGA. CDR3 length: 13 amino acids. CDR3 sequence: CASSLDPTYEQYF. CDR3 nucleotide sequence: TGTGCCAGCAGCTTAGACCCTACCTACGAGCAGTACTTC.

CDR3 in DNA: TGTGCCAGCAGCGGGACAGGGGGCGCAGATACGCAGTATTTT. Translation gives CASSGTGGADTQYF. This rearrangement joins TRBV6-1 to TRBJ2-3; 12 bases are shared with TRBD1. V lost 6 bases to trimming and J lost 4 bases; unmatched junction nucleotides: 2. The CDR3 contains 14 residues. Germline V gene lookup returns CDR1 MNHNS and CDR2 SASEGT.

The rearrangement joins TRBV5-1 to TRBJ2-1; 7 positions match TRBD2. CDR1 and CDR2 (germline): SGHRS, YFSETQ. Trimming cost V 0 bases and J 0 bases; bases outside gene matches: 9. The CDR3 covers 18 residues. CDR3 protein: CASSLAPILASSYNEQFF. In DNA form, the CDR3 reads TGCGCCAGCAGCTTGGCTCCTATACTAGCGAGCTCCTACAATGAGCAGTTCTTC.

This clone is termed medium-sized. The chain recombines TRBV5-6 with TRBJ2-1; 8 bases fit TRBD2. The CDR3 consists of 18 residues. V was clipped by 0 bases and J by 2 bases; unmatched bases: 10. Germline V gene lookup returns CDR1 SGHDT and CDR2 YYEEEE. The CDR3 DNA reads TGTGCCAGCAGCTTGGGAACCCTGCGGGGGGAAGCCTACAATGAGCAGTTCTTC. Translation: CASSLGTLRGEAYNEQFF.

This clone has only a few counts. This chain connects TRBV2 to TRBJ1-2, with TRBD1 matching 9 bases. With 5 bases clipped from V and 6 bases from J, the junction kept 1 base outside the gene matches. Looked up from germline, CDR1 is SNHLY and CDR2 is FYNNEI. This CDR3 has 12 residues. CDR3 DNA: TGTGCCAGCAGTCGACAGGGGGATGGCTACACCTTC. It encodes CASSRQGDGYTF. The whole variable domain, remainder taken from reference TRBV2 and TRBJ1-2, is EPEVTQTPSHQVTQMGQEVILRCVPISNHLYFYWYRQILGQKVEFLVSFYNNEISEKSEIFDDQFSVERPDGSNFTLKIRSTKLEDSAMYFCASSRQGDGYTFGSGTRLTVV.

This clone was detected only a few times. The CDR3 DNA sequence: TGTGCCAGTAGACCCGGACCGTACGGGCTGTACGAGCAGTACTTC. It encodes CASRPGPYGLYEQYF. V gene TRBV19 combines with J gene TRBJ2-7; D gene ambiguous. Trimming shortened V by 6 bases and J by 4 bases, and 19 bases separated the two germline ends. Germline V CDR1 and CDR2: LNHDA, SQIVND (reference sequence). The CDR3 consists of 15 residues.

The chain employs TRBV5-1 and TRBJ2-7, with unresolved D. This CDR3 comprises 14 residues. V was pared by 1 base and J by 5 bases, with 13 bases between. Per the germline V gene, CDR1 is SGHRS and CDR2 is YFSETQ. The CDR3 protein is CASSLTVVRDEQYF. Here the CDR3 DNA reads TGCGCCAGCAGCTTGACTGTAGTCCGGGACGAGCAGTACTTC.

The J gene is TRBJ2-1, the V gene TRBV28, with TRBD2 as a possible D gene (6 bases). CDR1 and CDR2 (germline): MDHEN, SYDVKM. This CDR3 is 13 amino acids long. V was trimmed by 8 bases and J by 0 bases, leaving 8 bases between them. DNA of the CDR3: TGTGCCAGCCGGGGGTCCTCCTACAATGAGCAGTTCTTC. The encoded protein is CASRGSSYNEQFF.

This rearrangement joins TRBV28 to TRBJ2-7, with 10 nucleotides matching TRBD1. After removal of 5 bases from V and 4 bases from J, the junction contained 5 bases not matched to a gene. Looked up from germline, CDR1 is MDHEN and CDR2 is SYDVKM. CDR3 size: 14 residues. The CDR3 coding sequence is TGTGCCAGCAGTCTCCGGGACAGGGGTTACGAGCAGTACTTC. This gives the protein CASSLRDRGYEQYF.

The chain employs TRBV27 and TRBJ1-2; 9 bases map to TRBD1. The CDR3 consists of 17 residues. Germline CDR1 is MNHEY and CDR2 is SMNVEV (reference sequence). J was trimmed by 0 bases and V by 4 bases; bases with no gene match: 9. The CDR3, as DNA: TGTGCCAGCAGTTCCTGGACAGGGGTTAAAGCTAACTATGGCTACACCTTC. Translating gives CASSSWTGVKANYGYTF.

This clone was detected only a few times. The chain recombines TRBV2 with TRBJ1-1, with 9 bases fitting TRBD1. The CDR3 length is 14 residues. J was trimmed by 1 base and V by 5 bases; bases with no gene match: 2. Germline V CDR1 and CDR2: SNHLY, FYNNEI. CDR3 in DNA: TGTGCCAGCAGTTGGGGACAGGGGAACACTGAAGCTTTCTTT. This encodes CASSWGQGNTEAFF.

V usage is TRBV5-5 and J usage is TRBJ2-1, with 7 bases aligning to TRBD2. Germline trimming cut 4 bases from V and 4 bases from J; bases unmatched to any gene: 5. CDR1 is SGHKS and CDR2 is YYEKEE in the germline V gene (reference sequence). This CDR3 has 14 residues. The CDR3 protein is CASSTNGGYNEQFF. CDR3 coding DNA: TGTGCCAGCAGCACAAACGGGGGGTACAATGAGCAGTTCTTC.